This TCR beta chain was documented in a study of beta chain features in type 1 diabetes. The study, taken as a whole, reports: For patients, the naive, central memory and Treg TCRB repertoires appeared more alike than for healthy donors. When Type 1 diabetes patients were examined, their TCRB CDR3s proved moderately but significantly shorter in all four CD4+ subsets.

Investigators reverse transcribed all isolated RNA, so they sequenced expressed TCRB transcripts. Only in-frame clones appear in the TCRdb table, and some are missing; sequencing was by immunoSEQ multiplex PCR. The sample contains 640,000 or so clones, roughly 13% of which appear only once. This clone appeared a few times. Antigen specificity is unknown. Germline CDR1 SNHLY, CDR2 FYNNEI. This CDR3 is built from 13 residues. After removal of 5 bases from V and 3 bases from J, the junction contained 1 base not matched to a gene. The chain is built from TRBV2 and TRBJ1-5, with 7 nucleotides matching TRBD1. The origin of this receptor is a man younger than 35 with type 1 diabetes. The sequencing sample was made of naive CD4+ T cells from blood. CDR3 protein: CASSQGDNQPQHF. CDR3 nucleotide sequence: TGTGCCAGCAGTCAGGGGGACAATCAGCCCCAGCATTTT.